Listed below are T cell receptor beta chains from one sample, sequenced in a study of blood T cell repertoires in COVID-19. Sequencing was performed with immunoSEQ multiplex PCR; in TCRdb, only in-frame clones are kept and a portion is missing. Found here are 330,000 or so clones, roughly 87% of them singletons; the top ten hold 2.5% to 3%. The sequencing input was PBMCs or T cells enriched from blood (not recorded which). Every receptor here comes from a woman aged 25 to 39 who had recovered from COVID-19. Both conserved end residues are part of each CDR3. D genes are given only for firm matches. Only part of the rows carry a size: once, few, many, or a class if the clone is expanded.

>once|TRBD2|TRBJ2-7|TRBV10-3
TGTGCCATCAGGGGGGGACTAGCGGGAGTATACGAGCAGTACTTC
CAIRGGLAGVYEQYF
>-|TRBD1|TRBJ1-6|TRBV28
TGTGCCAGCAGCCAGGGGGGACATAGGAATTCACCCCTCCACTTT
CASSQGGHRNSPLHF
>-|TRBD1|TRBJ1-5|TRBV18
TGTGCCAGCTCACCACCGGGGACAGACAATCAGCCCCAGCATTTT
CASSPPGTDNQPQHF
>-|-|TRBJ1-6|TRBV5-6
TGTGCCAGCAGCTTGGCACAGGGTTATTCACCCCTCCACTTT
CASSLAQGYSPLHF
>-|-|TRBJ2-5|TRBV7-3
TGTGCCAGCAGCTTTGGCCTTCAAGAGACCCAGTACTTC
CASSFGLQETQYF
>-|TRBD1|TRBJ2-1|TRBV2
TGTGGAGATGGGGGGACAGGGGCCCACAATGAGCAGTTCTTC
CGDGGTGAHNEQFF
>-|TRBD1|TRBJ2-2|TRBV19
TGTGCCATAGGAGCGCCGAACAGGGGCACCGGGGAGCTGTTTTTT
CAIGAPNRGTGELFF
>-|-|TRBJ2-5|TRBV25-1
TGTGCCAGCAGTGAAGGACACGGTTTACAAGAGACCCAGTACTTC
CASSEGHGLQETQYF
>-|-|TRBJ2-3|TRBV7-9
TGTGCCAGCAGTCGCGGACAGGGAGGGACAGATACGCAGTATTTT
CASSRGQGGTDTQYF
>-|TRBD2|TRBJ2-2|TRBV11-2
TGTGCCAGCAACCTCGTAACGGGGGGTCTCGGGGAGCTGTTTTTT
CASNLVTGGLGELFF
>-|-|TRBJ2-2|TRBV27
TGTGCCAGCAGTTTATTAGCCACCTCCGGGGAGCTGTTTTTT
CASSLLATSGELFF
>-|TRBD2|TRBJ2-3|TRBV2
TGTGCCAGCAGTGAGAGCGGGACTAGCACAGATACGCAGTATTTT
CASSESGTSTDTQYF
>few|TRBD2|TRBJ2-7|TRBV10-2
TGCGCCAGCAGAGCGGGGGGACTAGCGGGAGCATACGAGCAGTACTTC
CASRAGGLAGAYEQYF
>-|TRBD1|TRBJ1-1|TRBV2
TGTGCCAGCAGATACAGGGGAAACACTGAAGCTTTCTTT
CASRYRGNTEAFF
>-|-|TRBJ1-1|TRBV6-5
TGTGCCAGCAGTCCACTTGGGGGAGGGAACACTGAAGCTTTCTTT
CASSPLGGGNTEAFF
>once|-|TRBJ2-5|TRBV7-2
TGTGCCAGCAGCTTAGACAGTACCAGGGAGACCCAGTACTTC
CASSLDSTRETQYF
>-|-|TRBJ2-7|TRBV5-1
TGCGCCAGCAGCTTGGACAGTCCCTCCTACGAGCAGTACTTC
CASSLDSPSYEQYF
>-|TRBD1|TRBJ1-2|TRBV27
TGTGCCAGCAGCCTACGACAGGGGGCTGGTGGCTACACCTTC
CASSLRQGAGGYTF
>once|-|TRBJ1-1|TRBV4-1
TGCGCCAGCAGCCAAGAGCGACCTCGAGGGACTGAAGCTTTCTTT
CASSQERPRGTEAFF
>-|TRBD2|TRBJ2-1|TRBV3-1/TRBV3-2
TGTGCCAGCAGCGCTCGGACTAGCGGGGACCACAATGAGCAGTTCTTC
CASSARTSGDHNEQFF
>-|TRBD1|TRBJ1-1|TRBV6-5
TGTGCCAGCAGCAAGGGACAGATGAACACTGAAGCTTTCTTT
CASSKGQMNTEAFF
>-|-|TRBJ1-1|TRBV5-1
TGCGCCAGCAGCACCCGACAGGACACTGAAGCTTTCTTT
CASSTRQDTEAFF
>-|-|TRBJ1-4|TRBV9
TGTGCCAGCAGCGTAGGAGGTCCTGGCGAAAAACTGTTTTTT
CASSVGGPGEKLFF
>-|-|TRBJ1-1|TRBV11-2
TGTGCCAGCAGCTTTCCGGGATATGGTACTGAAGCTTTCTTT
CASSFPGYGTEAFF
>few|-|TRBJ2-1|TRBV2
TGTGCCAGCGCTAGTGTGAACTACTACAATGAGCAGTTCTTC
CASASVNYYNEQFF
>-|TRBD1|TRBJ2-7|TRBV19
TGTGCCAGTAGTACCCGCGGGACAGGGTGGTCCGAGCAGTACTTC
CASSTRGTGWSEQYF